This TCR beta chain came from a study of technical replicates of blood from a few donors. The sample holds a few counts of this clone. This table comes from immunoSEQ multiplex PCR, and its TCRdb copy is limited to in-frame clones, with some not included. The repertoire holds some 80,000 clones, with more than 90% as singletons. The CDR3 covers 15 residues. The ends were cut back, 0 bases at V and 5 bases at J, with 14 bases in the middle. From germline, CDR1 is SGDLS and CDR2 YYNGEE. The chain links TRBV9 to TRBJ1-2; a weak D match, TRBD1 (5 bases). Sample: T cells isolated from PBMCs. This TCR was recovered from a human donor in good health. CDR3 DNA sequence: TGTGCCAGCAGCGTAGGACAGCAAACTCCTTATGGCTACACCTTC. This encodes CASSVGQQTPYGYTF.